In its sample, the clone carrying this T cell receptor beta chain was seen a few times. Its specificity is unknown. Sequencing targeted expressed TCRB transcripts, as all isolated RNA had been reverse transcribed. This table comes from immunoSEQ multiplex PCR, and its TCRdb copy is limited to in-frame clones, with some not included. The data contain under 200,000 clones, 8% to 9.5% of them singletons. The CDR3 consists of 12 residues. In germline, CDR1 is MDHEN, CDR2 SYDVKM. This entry is derived from a study of beta chain features in type 1 diabetes. Study observations and caveats: All four CD4+ subsets from Type 1 diabetes patients carried moderately but significantly shorter TCRB CDR3s.

Averaging roughly 120 mL, one heparinised blood draw was given by each donor. CD4+ naive, central memory, regulatory and stem cell-like memory subsets were isolated by sorting on CD45RO/CCR7/CD25/CD127/CD95/CD27. Sequencing was done on a sample of central memory CD4+ T cells from blood. The rearrangement uses TRBV28 and TRBJ2-3, with TRBD2 as a possible D gene (5 bases). This receptor was taken from a woman between 18 and 29 years old with type 1 diabetes. The CDR3 DNA follows: TGTGCGGCGGTCGGGGGCACAGATACGCAGTATTTT. Translating gives CAAVGGTDTQYF.